The rows below give T cell receptor beta chains drawn from one sample of a study of beta chain features in type 1 diabetes. Assay used: immunoSEQ multiplex PCR; TCRdb lists only in-frame clones, some missing. The table lists 80,000 to 90,000 clones, 30% to 35% of them singletons. Sequencing was done on a sample of stem cell memory CD4+ T cells from blood. The receptors were sampled from a woman aged 18 to 35 in good health. Both conserved end residues are part of each CDR3. Fields, in order: clone size, V gene, J gene, D gene, CDR3 DNA, CDR3 protein. The D gene is left open where the match is weak. Size tells how often a clone was seen (once, few, many) or the class of an expanded clone, and some rows leave it out.

.	TRBV18	TRBJ2-7	.	TGTGCCAGCTCACCCCCGAGCTCCTACGAGCAGTACTTC	CASSPPSSYEQYF
.	TRBV2	TRBJ1-1	.	TGTGCCAGCAGACCTAACGAGGGTGCCACTGAAGCTTTCTTT	CASRPNEGATEAFF
few	TRBV7-9	TRBJ2-4	.	TGTGCCAGCAGCCCGAGGGGGTTAGCCAAAAACATTCAGTACTTC	CASSPRGLAKNIQYF
few	TRBV5-1	TRBJ2-1	TRBD1	TGCGCCAGCAGCTTGGGTACAGGGGGCACTACATCCTACAATGAGCAGTTCTTC	CASSLGTGGTTSYNEQFF
.	TRBV6-1	TRBJ2-1	TRBD1	TGTGCCAGCAGTAATGGGGACAGCTCGAATGAGCAGTTCTTC	CASSNGDSSNEQFF
many	TRBV7-9	TRBJ2-5	.	TGTGCCAGCAGCCGTAGACAGGCAGAGACCCAGTACTTC	CASSRRQAETQYF
.	TRBV11-3	TRBJ2-7	.	TGTGCCAGCAGCTTAGCCTTCTCAGAAGACTACGAGCAGTACTTC	CASSLAFSEDYEQYF
few	TRBV5-4	TRBJ1-2	.	TGTGCCAGCAGCTTTGACAGCCGATATGGCTACACCTTC	CASSFDSRYGYTF
.	TRBV10-3	TRBJ2-3	TRBD2	TGTGCCACCGGGACTAGCGGGCAGCAGGATACGCAGTATTTT	CATGTSGQQDTQYF
.	TRBV4-2	TRBJ2-2	TRBD2	TGTGCCAGCAGCCAAGATGCTAGCGGGAGCGCGAACACCGGGGAGCTGTTTTTT	CASSQDASGSANTGELFF
few	TRBV5-1	TRBJ1-1	TRBD1	TGCGCCAGCAGCTCCTCCGGGACAGGGGAAGCTTTCTTT	CASSSSGTGEAFF
many	TRBV6-6	TRBJ2-1	TRBD2	TGTGCCAGCAGTTGGACTAGCGGGGGCAACAATGAGCAGTTCTTC	CASSWTSGGNNEQFF
few	TRBV6-5	TRBJ1-1	.	TGTGCCAGCAGTTACCCCTCAGGGATGTGGGACACTGAAGCTTTCTTT	CASSYPSGMWDTEAFF
many	TRBV4-3	TRBJ2-3	.	TGCGCCAGCAGCCATAACCGGGACTCCGGGACGCAGTATTTT	CASSHNRDSGTQYF
few	TRBV18	TRBJ1-3	.	TGTGCCAGCTCACCCCAAACAGGACGCTCTGGAAACACCATATATTTT	CASSPQTGRSGNTIYF
few	TRBV27	TRBJ2-3	TRBD2	TGTGCCAGCAGTCCTCGTTGGGAGGGCCGAAGAGATACGCAGTATTTT	CASSPRWEGRRDTQYF
.	TRBV2	TRBJ1-2	.	TGTGCCAGCCGAGGACTGCCCCGGGGCTACACCTTC	CASRGLPRGYTF
.	TRBV5-8	TRBJ1-2	.	TGTGCCAGTGCCGGGACACGGGTTGGAGGCTACACCTTC	CASAGTRVGGYTF
few	TRBV30	TRBJ2-2	TRBD2	TGTGCCTACGCGCGGACTAGCGCAAGGACCGGGGAGCTGTTTTTT	CAYARTSARTGELFF
.	TRBV7-2	TRBJ2-7	TRBD2	TGTGCCAGCAGCTTAAGGGGCGGGGGGGCTGGTTTCGAGCAGTACTTC	CASSLRGGGAGFEQYF
.	TRBV4-1	TRBJ1-5	TRBD1	TGCGCCAGCAGCCAGGGACAGGGGGCAAGGCAGCCCCAGCATTTT	CASSQGQGARQPQHF
few	TRBV4-3	TRBJ2-2	TRBD2	TGCGCCAGCAGTCGGACTAGCGGGGGGGCGACCACCGGGGAGCTGTTTTTT	CASSRTSGGATTGELFF
.	TRBV19	TRBJ1-1	.	TGTGCCAGTAGTCCCACGAGAACCGGGACAAGTAACACTGAAGCTTTCTTT	CASSPTRTGTSNTEAFF
.	TRBV9	TRBJ2-5	.	TGTGCCAGCAGCCTCACGATGAGGGAGACCCAGTACTTC	CASSLTMRETQYF
.	TRBV19	TRBJ1-1	TRBD1	TGTGCCAGTAGTGTCCTGGGACAGGTGAACACTGAAGCTTTCTTT	CASSVLGQVNTEAFF
few	TRBV18	TRBJ2-7	TRBD2	TGTGCCAGCTCACCACCTGGACTAGCGGGGTCTGAGCAGTACTTC	CASSPPGLAGSEQYF
.	TRBV2	TRBJ2-7	TRBD1	TGTGCCAGCAGGGCCGGGACAGGGGGCTACGAGCAGTACTTC	CASRAGTGGYEQYF
.	TRBV25-1	TRBJ2-3	TRBD2	TGTGCCAGCAGTGAGGGACTAATCCGCACAGATACGCAGTATTTT	CASSEGLIRTDTQYF
.	TRBV28	TRBJ1-2	.	TGTGCCAGCAGTTTGGGGGACACCTCCTATGGCTACACCTTC	CASSLGDTSYGYTF
once	TRBV18	TRBJ2-2	TRBD1	TGTGCCAGCTCACCGACAGGGGGAAACACCGGGGAGCTGTTTTTT	CASSPTGGNTGELFF
.	TRBV5-4	TRBJ2-3	.	TGTGCCAGCAGCCCTCGGGGAGCAGATACGCAGTATTTT	CASSPRGADTQYF
.	TRBV7-9	TRBJ2-3	TRBD2	TGTGCCAGCAGCAGGACTAGCGGGGACATCGTCTCCACAGATACGCAGTATTTT	CASSRTSGDIVSTDTQYF
few	TRBV7-2	TRBJ2-7	.	TGTGCCAGCAGCTTCAGGGAGGCCTCCTACGAGCAGTACTTC	CASSFREASYEQYF
few	TRBV5-4	TRBJ2-5	.	TGTGCCAGCAGCTTGCCGGGGGGCGGCGGGACCCAGTACTTC	CASSLPGGGGTQYF
.	TRBV5-6	TRBJ1-1	TRBD1	TGTGCCAGCAGCTTTAACAGGGGCACTGAAGCTTTCTTT	CASSFNRGTEAFF
.	TRBV5-6	TRBJ2-7	TRBD2	TGTGCCAGCAGCTTGGTTAGCGGGGGGTACTCCTACGAGCAGTACTTC	CASSLVSGGYSYEQYF
many	TRBV7-3	TRBJ2-3	.	TGTGCCAGCAGCTTAGGGCCCTCGGGGGATACGCAGTATTTT	CASSLGPSGDTQYF
few	TRBV30	TRBJ2-7	.	TGTGCCTGGAGTGGCGGACTGAACTACGAGCAGTACTTC	CAWSGGLNYEQYF
.	TRBV5-6	TRBJ1-4	TRBD1	TGTGCCAGCAGCCTCGGGACAGGGAGGAAATTGATTTTT	CASSLGTGRKLIF
.	TRBV4-3	TRBJ2-6	.	TGCGCCAGCAGCCAAGAATGGGCCTCTGGGGCCAACGTCCTGACTTTC	CASSQEWASGANVLTF